This is a list of T cell receptor beta chains from one sample in a study of T cells in Graves' hyperthyroidism and ophthalmopathy. TCRdb ran MiXCR on the multiplex PCR reads and lists one entry per CDR3 protein. The sample yields some 270,000 distinct CDR3 sequences, approximately 25% seen once. The material sequenced was blood. These receptors were collected from a woman in her thirties or forties with Graves' ophthalmopathy. The CDR3 runs from the conserved cysteine through the conserved F or W. D genes are given only for firm matches. Clone size is not always given. Where it is, it says once, few, many or a class for expanded clones.

d_call	v_call	clone_size	j_call	cdr3_nt	cdr3_aa
-	TRBV7-2	-	TRBJ1-2	TGTGCCAGCAGCGACTACCAGGGAGGCTACACCTTC	CASSDYQGGYTF
-	TRBV4-1	-	TRBJ2-3	TGCGCCAGCAGTTCCGGAATTGCGGGAAATACGCAGTATTTT	CASSSGIAGNTQYF
TRBD1	TRBV28	many	TRBJ1-6	TGTGCCACCCGACAGGGACTATACCTCCACTTT	CATRQGLYLHF
TRBD1	TRBV28	many	TRBJ1-5	TGTGCCAGCAGGGAACAGGGGGCGCGCAATCAGCCCCAGCATTTT	CASREQGARNQPQHF
-	TRBV30	many	TRBJ1-1	TGTGCCTGGAGTGAAGTTGAAGCTTTCTTT	CAWSEVEAFF
-	TRBV12-5	few	TRBJ1-3	TGTGCTAGTGGTTTGAACACCATATATTTT	CASGLNTIYF
-	TRBV7-8	many	TRBJ1-1	TGTGCCAGCAGCTTACGCCCTGCTGCTGAAGCTTTCTTT	CASSLRPAAEAFF
TRBD1	TRBV20-1	few	TRBJ2-3	TGCAGTGCTAGATACGCCGGGACAGGGATTGGTCCAGATACGCAGTATTTT	CSARYAGTGIGPDTQYF
-	TRBV12-3/TRBV12-4	-	TRBJ1-3	TGTGCCAGCAGTTTGGAGGGGACGGGAAACACCATATATTTT	CASSLEGTGNTIYF
-	TRBV27	few	TRBJ1-1	TGTGCCAGCAGTTTTTCGAAACGGCAGGACACTGAAGCTTTCTTT	CASSFSKRQDTEAFF
TRBD1	TRBV20-1	many	TRBJ2-7	TGCAGTGCCCAACCCGGGACAGGGGGCTACGAGCAGTACTTC	CSAQPGTGGYEQYF
-	TRBV12-3/TRBV12-4	-	TRBJ1-1	TGTGCCAGCAGTTTTGCCAGAGTGAACACTGAAGCTTTCTTT	CASSFARVNTEAFF
-	TRBV2	many	TRBJ2-7	TGTGCCAGCAGGCAACCCGGAGGGGAGCGAGCCTACGAGCAGTACTTC	CASRQPGGERAYEQYF
-	TRBV12-3/TRBV12-4	few	TRBJ2-5	TGTGCCAGCAGTTTGGTGGGGACCCAGTACTTC	CASSLVGTQYF
TRBD2	TRBV27	-	TRBJ2-7	TGTGCCAGCAGTTTGGATGTGCGGGAGTGGCTCTACGAGCAGTACTTC	CASSLDVREWLYEQYF
-	TRBV19	many	TRBJ2-7	TGTGCCAGTAGTATAGAGGTTAGGGGCGGCTACGAGCAGTACTTC	CASSIEVRGGYEQYF
TRBD1	TRBV20-1	many	TRBJ2-5	TGCAGTGCTGATAGGACAGGGGGGACCCAGTACTTC	CSADRTGGTQYF
TRBD1	TRBV7-8	-	TRBJ2-7	TGTGCCAGCAGGTTCGGACAGGGGGCTTTCTACGAGCAGTACTTC	CASRFGQGAFYEQYF
-	TRBV7-2	many	TRBJ1-2	TGTGCCAGCAGCCTGGCGGGGAGGTATGGCTACACCTTC	CASSLAGRYGYTF
TRBD2	TRBV15	many	TRBJ2-3	TGTGCCACCAGCAATGGACTAGCGCTGACAGATACGCAGTATTTT	CATSNGLALTDTQYF
TRBD1	TRBV6-5	many	TRBJ1-2	TGTGCCAGCAGTTACTGGGACAGGGCCGGAGGCTACACCTTC	CASSYWDRAGGYTF
TRBD1	TRBV25-1	many	TRBJ1-3	TGTGCCAGCAGAAAAGGATTACACAGGGGACTCGATTTCAACTCTGGAAACACCATATATTTT	CASRKGLHRGLDFNSGNTIYF
-	TRBV6-1	many	TRBJ2-5	TGTGCCAGCACAGGGCGAGAGACCCAGTACTTC	CASTGRETQYF
-	TRBV28	many	TRBJ2-4	TGTGCCAGCAGTTTTTGGGGGATGGACATTCAGTACTTC	CASSFWGMDIQYF
-	TRBV7-8	-	TRBJ2-5	TGTGCCAGCAGCTTAGTAGCCCCCCCGGGGGAGACCCAGTACTTC	CASSLVAPPGETQYF
-	TRBV6-2/TRBV6-3	many	TRBJ1-2	TGTGCCAGCAGTTACCAGCACAGCTATGGCTACACCTTC	CASSYQHSYGYTF
-	TRBV4-1	once	TRBJ2-7	TGCGCCAGCAGCCCCCCGGAGCAGGGCTTCGGCGAGCAGTACTTC	CASSPPEQGFGEQYF
-	TRBV2	many	TRBJ2-5	TGTGCCAGCAGTGAATCGTTTGAAGACACAGCATACCAAGAGACCCAGTACTTC	CASSESFEDTAYQETQYF
-	TRBV12-3/TRBV12-4	many	TRBJ2-4	TGTGCCAGCAGTCCCGGGGTTGGTCTAGCCAAAAACATTCAGTACTTC	CASSPGVGLAKNIQYF
TRBD1	TRBV24-1	-	TRBJ2-5	TGTGCCACCAGTGATACCGGGACAGTCCAAGAGACCCAGTACTTC	CATSDTGTVQETQYF
-	TRBV12-3/TRBV12-4	many	TRBJ2-7	TGTGCCAGCACCCTATTTGCGAACTCCTACGAGCAGTACTTC	CASTLFANSYEQYF
TRBD2	TRBV29-1	many	TRBJ2-3	TGCAGCGGAAGGACTAGCGAAGCATACACGCAGTATTTT	CSGRTSEAYTQYF
-	TRBV4-1	many	TRBJ1-2	TGCGCCAGCAGCCCAGATCGAGCGCGCTATGGCTACACCTTC	CASSPDRARYGYTF
TRBD2	TRBV6-2/TRBV6-3	-	TRBJ2-7	TGTGCCAGCAGTCGGACTAGCCGGGTAATGGACGAGCAGTACTTC	CASSRTSRVMDEQYF
TRBD2	TRBV7-9	many	TRBJ2-5	TGTGCCACTCAAGCGGGAGGGCTGAAGACCCAGTACTTC	CATQAGGLKTQYF
-	TRBV10-3	many	TRBJ2-5	TGTGCCACCCTAGGCCCGTGGGAAGAGACCCAGTACTTC	CATLGPWEETQYF
-	TRBV6-1	-	TRBJ1-5	TGTGCCAGCAGCCCGGTACAGAGCAATCAGCCCCAGCGTTTT	CASSPVQSNQPQRF
-	TRBV28	many	TRBJ1-6	TGTGCCAGCAGTTCGGACAGCTCCTATAATTCACCCCTCCACTTT	CASSSDSSYNSPLHF
-	TRBV9	many	TRBJ1-1	TGTGCCAGCAGCGTAGGGGCTACCCTCAACACTGAAGCTTTCTTT	CASSVGATLNTEAFF
-	TRBV10-3	many	TRBJ1-3	TGTGCCATCGGTGACAAGGGAGAGGCTGGAAACACCATATATTTT	CAIGDKGEAGNTIYF
-	TRBV4-1	many	TRBJ1-3	TGCGCCAGCAGACCCTTTTGGGGCGAAGTCTCTGGAAACACCATATATTTT	CASRPFWGEVSGNTIYF
-	TRBV6-5	many	TRBJ2-2	TGTGCCAGCAGTTATCTGGTGGTGGGCACCGGGGAGCTGTTTTTT	CASSYLVVGTGELFF
-	TRBV7-2	many	TRBJ1-5	TGTGCCAGCAGCTTGGGCGGCGGGTCCAATCAGCCCCAGCATTTT	CASSLGGGSNQPQHF
-	TRBV6-1	many	TRBJ2-7	TGTGCCAGCAGTGAAGGAATTGGGAGCCAGACCCCGGAGTACTTC	CASSEGIGSQTPEYF
-	TRBV20-1	many	TRBJ1-6	TGCAGTGCCTGCTATGTGGGTTCACCCCTCCACTTT	CSACYVGSPLHF
-	TRBV6-1	-	TRBJ2-2	TGTGCCAGCAGTGACATAACGAACACCGGGGAGCTGTTTTTT	CASSDITNTGELFF
TRBD2	TRBV28	many	TRBJ2-7	TGTGCCAGCAGTAGGACTAGCGGAGTTACCTACGAGCAGTACTTC	CASSRTSGVTYEQYF
TRBD1	TRBV12-5	-	TRBJ2-7	TGTGCTAGTGGTTTGGGGACAGGGTCACCCTCGTACGAGCAGTACTTC	CASGLGTGSPSYEQYF
-	TRBV7-9	many	TRBJ1-1	TGTGCCAGCAGCTTGGCGGCGAACACTGAAGCTTTCTTT	CASSLAANTEAFF
-	TRBV6-1	many	TRBJ2-5	TGTGCCAGCAGACAGAGTAAAGAGACCCAGTACTTC	CASRQSKETQYF
TRBD1	TRBV14	many	TRBJ1-6	TGTGCCAGCAGCCGGCGACAGGGCGTGTTCGAATTCTCACCCCTCCACTTT	CASSRRQGVFEFSPLHF
-	TRBV14	many	TRBJ2-7	TGTGCCAGCAGCCACTCAGGTAGAGCGTACGAGCAGTACTTC	CASSHSGRAYEQYF
-	TRBV6-1	few	TRBJ1-1	TGTGCCAGCACCACATACTCCGCTGGGGCTGACACTGAAGCTTTCTTT	CASTTYSAGADTEAFF
-	TRBV6-4	-	TRBJ1-5	TGTGCCCCTGGTCTGGGCAGGGTGGATCAGCCCCAGCATTTT	CAPGLGRVDQPQHF
TRBD1	TRBV20-1	few	TRBJ1-5	TGCAGTGCTACGGGTACGACAGGGAAGGGTCAGCCCCAGCATTTT	CSATGTTGKGQPQHF
-	TRBV6-2/TRBV6-3	-	TRBJ2-7	TGTGCCAGCAGTTACTCGTTTGTCTACGAGCAGTACTTC	CASSYSFVYEQYF
-	TRBV27	many	TRBJ2-7	TGTACCAGCAGTTATGGCTACGAGCAGTACTTC	CTSSYGYEQYF
TRBD1	TRBV20-1	many	TRBJ1-3	TGCAGTGCTAGAGACAGGGGGCCAGGAAACACCATATATTTT	CSARDRGPGNTIYF
-	TRBV15	many	TRBJ2-2	TGTGCCACCAGCAGAGATGCGACTTACAGCGTTGGCACCGGGGAGCTGTTTTTT	CATSRDATYSVGTGELFF